The rows below give T cell receptor beta chains drawn from one sample of a study of metastatic and nonmetastatic thyroid tumors. TCRdb recomputed clones from the PCR reads via MiXCR. The top ten clones hold about 64% of a sample with about 22,000 clones, around 23% of them seen once. The sequencing sample was made of blood. The receptor source for this set is a male donor with papillary thyroid cancer or a benign thyroid nodule (not recorded which). Some clones in this sample may be carry-over from other donors' samples. The CDR3 runs from the conserved cysteine through the conserved F or W. D genes are given only for firm matches. The size entry is marked missing in some rows and otherwise reads once, few, many or a size class.

>-|TRBJ2-7|-|TRBV4-1
CASSQGERVRYEQYF
TGCGCCAGCAGCCAAGGTGAAAGGGTGAGATACGAGCAGTACTTC
>medium-sized|TRBJ1-4|-|TRBV15
CATSRDYEGGKLFF
TGTGCCACCAGCAGAGATTACGAAGGGGGAAAACTGTTTTTT
>many|TRBJ1-1|-|TRBV30
CAWRIQANTEAFF
TGTGCCTGGAGAATACAGGCGAACACTGAAGCTTTCTTT
>many|TRBJ2-4|-|TRBV30
CAWSRTPLAKNIQYF
TGTGCCTGGAGCCGGACTCCTCTAGCCAAAAACATTCAGTACTTC
>-|TRBJ2-2|TRBD2|TRBV6-2/TRBV6-3
CASSYSLAGNTGELFF
TGTGCCAGCAGTTACTCTCTAGCGGGTAACACCGGGGAGCTGTTTTTT
>many|TRBJ2-6|-|TRBV24-1
CATSDGEVSGANVLTF
TGTGCCACCAGTGATGGTGAGGTCTCTGGGGCCAACGTCCTGACTTTC
>many|TRBJ2-7|-|TRBV9
CASSLDAQGYEQYF
TGTGCCAGCAGCCTAGACGCACAGGGCTACGAGCAGTACTTC
>many|TRBJ2-2|-|TRBV9
CASSPRGQTGAGELFF
TGTGCCAGCAGCCCCAGGGGTCAAACTGGGGCCGGGGAGCTGTTTTTT
>many|TRBJ2-6|-|TRBV30
CAGMGLSGANVLTF
TGTGCCGGGATGGGATTATCTGGGGCCAACGTCCTGACTTTC
>-|TRBJ2-7|TRBD1|TRBV7-9
CASSPGQGFYEQYF
TGTGCCAGCAGCCCGGGACAGGGATTCTACGAGCAGTACTTC
>few|TRBJ1-5|-|TRBV27
CASSLRFGINSNQPQHF
TGTGCCAGCAGTTTGCGGTTCGGAATTAATAGCAATCAGCCCCAGCATTTT
>-|TRBJ2-7|TRBD1|TRBV27
CASSRTGGVNYEQYF
TGTGCCAGCAGTAGGACAGGGGGCGTTAACTACGAGCAGTACTTC
>-|TRBJ1-3|-|TRBV6-5
CASGEPQALSLSGNTIYF
TGTGCCAGTGGAGAGCCACAGGCTCTCTCTCTCTCTGGAAACACCATATATTTT
>many|TRBJ2-7|TRBD1|TRBV7-9
CASSRIQGALYEQYF
TGTGCCAGCAGTCGAATACAGGGGGCCTTATACGAGCAGTACTTC